This T cell receptor beta chain was sequenced for a study of T cells in Graves' hyperthyroidism and ophthalmopathy. Across the whole study: Blood from the periphery was taken at initial diagnosis, before any treatment.

TCR beta CDR3 regions were amplified from RNA. First-round RT-PCR with HTBI primers amplified the TCR CDR3 region. TCRdb recomputed calls from the multiplex PCR reads with MiXCR, one row per CDR3 protein. The sample has about 290,000 distinct CDR3 sequences; roughly 15% are singletons. Concerning this clonotype: Its antigen is unidentified.

Clinical symptoms, serum thyroxine and TRAb, thyroid ultrasound and orbital computed tomography together formed the diagnostic basis. Study-level points and caveats: The blood repertoire included most of the expanded thyroid clonotypes above 0.001. The model predicted ophthalmopathy a median roughly six months before onset.

Trimming removed 0 bases from V and 0 bases from J, with 17 bases in between. The CDR3 totals 19 residues. Germline V gene sequence: CDR1 LGHDT, CDR2 YNNKEL (reference sequence). The sequenced sample was blood. The rearrangement uses TRBV3-1 and TRBJ2-2; D is ambiguous. The sequence came from a woman between 35 and 50 years old with Graves' hyperthyroidism. This CDR3 reads CASSQDPPGRFANTGELFF. In DNA form, the CDR3 reads TGTGCCAGCAGCCAAGACCCTCCCGGACGTTTCGCGAACACCGGGGAGCTGTTTTTT.